What follows are 15 T cell receptor beta chains derived from one specimen sequenced in a study of T cell repertoires in cytomegalovirus infection. The antigens these receptors bind are not known. MiXCR, applied by TCRdb to the reads, yields one record per CDR3 protein. The sample lists nearly 700,000 distinct CDR3 sequences; roughly 36% were seen once. The sample was cultured PBMCs, taken from culture after CMV antigen stimulation. The receptors here all came from a human donor in good health (CMV status not recorded). Some clones in this sample may be carry-over from other donors' samples.

The CDR3 spells CASSDNSNSPLHF. CDR3 nucleotides: TGTGCCAGCAGCGACAACAGTAATTCACCCCTCCACTTT. The chain employs TRBV7-2 and TRBJ1-6; D gene uncertain. Trimming took off 5 bases at V and 6 bases at J, with 8 bases between the two ends. Looked up from germline, CDR1 is SGHTA and CDR2 is FQGNSA. The CDR3 has 13 amino acids.

The chain employs TRBV12-3 or TRBV12-4 and TRBJ2-1, with D possibly called TRBD1 or TRBD2 (5 bases each). The CDR3 consists of 15 residues. The ends were cut back, 6 bases at V and 7 bases at J, with 19 bases in the middle. In DNA form, the CDR3 reads TGTGCCAGCAGCAGCGGTGGGGGTCTGAGGAATGAGCAGTTCTTC. The encoded protein is CASSSGGGLRNEQFF.

As DNA, the CDR3 is TGTGCCAGCAGCTTAGGGGGCAGGGTTGGCTACACCTTC. Its translation: CASSLGGRVGYTF. The chain couples TRBV7-2 to TRBJ1-2, with D possibly matching TRBD1 (5 bases). Germline CDR1 reads SGHTA; CDR2 reads FQGNSA. The CDR3 is made up of 13 amino acids. The V gene lost 1 base and the J gene lost 7 bases, with 10 bases spanning the gap.

The sample holds a few counts of this clonotype. The chain joins TRBV7-2 to TRBJ2-3, with a possible D match to TRBD2 (5 bases). CDR3 length: 16 residues. Germline CDR1 reads SGHTA; CDR2 reads FQGNSA. V was cut by 7 bases and J by 2 bases, with 19 bases left in between. Written as DNA, the CDR3 is TGTGCCAGCATCCATAGCCCGGGGTTCATCACAGATACGCAGTATTTT. It codes for CASIHSPGFITDTQYF.

This clonotype was counted ten times or more. The J gene is TRBJ1-1, the V gene TRBV7-2; perhaps TRBD1 as D (6 bases). Germline V gives CDR1 SGHTA, CDR2 FQGNSA. V was clipped by 1 base and J by 2 bases, with 11 bases between them. CDR3 length equals 15 residues. CDR3 sequence (DNA): TGTGCCAGCAGCTTAGTCGGGACATCTAACACTGAAGCTTTCTTT. As protein: CASSLVGTSNTEAFF.

This clonotype was recorded a few times. The CDR3 protein is CASSFGGGGNQPQHF. In DNA, the CDR3 is TGTGCCAGCAGCTTCGGGGGGGGAGGCAATCAGCCCCAGCATTTT. V usage is TRBV7-2 and J usage is TRBJ1-5; tentatively, D is TRBD1 (5 bases). V lost 3 bases and J 2 bases, leaving 11 bases between the germline ends. Germline CDR1 and CDR2: SGHTA and FQGNSA. The CDR3 has 15 residues.

This chain connects TRBV12-3 or TRBV12-4 to TRBJ1-1, with D hard to call. The germline V and J ends were trimmed by 6 bases and 3 bases, with 14 bases remaining between them. The CDR3 has 14 residues. This chain's CDR3 is CASSGLRGYTEAFF. In DNA form, the CDR3 reads TGTGCCAGCAGCGGGTTGAGAGGGTACACTGAAGCTTTCTTT.

V usage is TRBV15 and J usage is TRBJ1-2, with D maybe TRBD1 (5 bases). With 0 bases removed from V and 4 bases from J, the gap between germline ends came to 9 bases. CDR3 size: 14 residues. Germline V gene sequence: CDR1 LNHNV, CDR2 YYDKDF (reference sequence). CDR3 amino acids: CATSRDGAGYGYTF. The CDR3 DNA reads as TGTGCCACCAGCAGAGATGGGGCCGGCTATGGCTACACCTTC. The variable domain in full, completed from reference TRBV15 and TRBJ1-2, reads DAMVIQNPRYQVTQFGKPVTLSCSQTLNHNVMYWYQQKSSQAPKLLFHYYDKDFNNEADTPDNFQSRRPNTSFCFLDIRSPGLGDTAMYLCATSRDGAGYGYTFGSGTRLTVV.

The chain uses TRBV6-8 and TRBJ2-3, with a weak D call TRBD2 (6 bases). Germline-derived CDR1 and CDR2 are MNHGY and SAAAGT. Trimming took off 6 bases at V and 1 base at J, with 11 bases between the two ends. The CDR3 loop spans 14 amino acids. The CDR3 protein is CASRSPGGTDTQYF. For the CDR3, the DNA is TGTGCCAGCAGGTCACCGGGGGGCACAGATACGCAGTATTTT.

This clonotype was counted between two and nine times. The chain uses TRBV27 and TRBJ2-7; perhaps TRBD1 as D (5 bases). This CDR3 region has 12 residues. CDR1 and CDR2 (germline): MNHEY, SMNVEV (reference sequence). The V end lost 5 bases, the J end lost 2 bases, and 7 bases lay between the germline ends. The CDR3 region is CASSDRTYEQYF. Written as DNA, the CDR3 is TGTGCCAGCAGTGACAGAACCTACGAGCAGTACTTC.

The chain couples TRBV12-3 or TRBV12-4 to TRBJ2-7, with TRBD2 matching over 7 bases. V was clipped by 3 bases and J by 2 bases; unmatched bases: 7. The CDR3 has 15 residues. CDR3 DNA: TGTGCCAGCAGTTTCGAGGGAGCGGGGCCCTACGAGCAGTACTTC. This sequence encodes CASSFEGAGPYEQYF.

The chain carries TRBV19 and TRBJ2-1; 13 positions agree with TRBD2. The CDR3 totals 14 residues. V lost 10 bases, J lost 7 bases, and 7 bases stayed unmatched. In germline, CDR1 is LNHDA, CDR2 SQIVND (reference sequence). The CDR3 bases are TGTGCCACTTCGGGACTAGCGGGAATTAATGAGCAGTTCTTC. Protein: CATSGLAGINEQFF.

The chain employs TRBV6-1 and TRBJ1-2; possibly TRBD1 for D (5 bases). The germline CDR1 and CDR2 sequences are MNHNS and SASEGT. Trimming pared 5 bases from V and 4 bases from J, leaving 14 bases between. The CDR3 has 14 residues. The DNA for the CDR3 is TGTGCCAGCAGTACGGACCCCCAGGGCTATGGCTACACCTTC. Translating gives CASSTDPQGYGYTF.

J is TRBJ1-2 and V is TRBV10-3; 9 positions match TRBD1. V lost 7 bases and J lost 6; bases outside the gene matches: 6. The CDR3 covers 13 residues. Germline V gene sequence: CDR1 ENHRY, CDR2 SYGVKD. CDR3 in amino acids: CAIKQGAEDGYTF. The DNA of the CDR3 is TGTGCCATCAAACAGGGGGCAGAGGATGGCTACACCTTC.

This clonotype was counted a few times. V gene TRBV7-2 combines with J gene TRBJ2-1; TRBD2 matches at 9 bases. The CDR3 length is 18 residues. The germline gives CDR1 SGHTA, CDR2 FQGNSA. V was pared by 4 bases and J by 2 bases, with 12 bases of the junction left unmatched. CDR3 coding DNA: TGTGCCAGCAGCTATCCCGGGACTAGCAGGAAGCCCTACAATGAGCAGTTCTTC. Encoded protein: CASSYPGTSRKPYNEQFF.